The 25 T cell receptor beta chains below come from one sample, sequenced in a study of blood T cell repertoires in COVID-19. Measured with immunoSEQ multiplex PCR; TCRdb has only the in-frame clones, and not every one. The table has some 340,000 clones, 90% to 95% seen once. Sequencing input: PBMCs or T cells enriched from blood (not recorded which). These TCRs come from a woman in her 30s who had been exposed to COVID-19.

This clone came up a few times. V usage is TRBV30 and J usage is TRBJ2-3; 9 nucleotides align to TRBD2. Germline-derived CDR1 and CDR2 are GTSNPN and SVGIG (reference sequence). The trim removed 5 bases at V and 4 bases at J, leaving 7 bases unmatched. This CDR3 region has 14 residues. The CDR3 reads CAWSPSGVSDTQYF. The DNA for the CDR3 is TGTGCCTGGTCACCTAGCGGGGTTTCAGATACGCAGTATTTT.

This chain joins TRBV6-5 and TRBJ2-3; D uncertain. CDR1 MNHEY and CDR2 SVGAGI come from the germline V gene. The V end was cut by 0 bases, the J end by 1 base, with 5 bases between. The CDR3 length is 14 residues. Here the CDR3 DNA reads TGTGCCAGCAGTTACTCGAGGCGCACAGATACGCAGTATTTT. It is translated as CASSYSRRTDTQYF.

The gene calls are TRBV10-3 and TRBJ2-5, with TRBD2 matching 10 bases. The CDR3 consists of 16 residues. CDR1 is ENHRY and CDR2 is SYGVKD in the germline V gene. V lost 0 bases to trimming and J lost 1 base; unmatched junction nucleotides: 2. CDR3 protein: CAISESGTSAQETQYF. CDR3 bases: TGTGCCATCAGTGAGTCCGGGACTAGCGCCCAAGAGACCCAGTACTTC.

The chain links TRBV5-5 to TRBJ2-2; 8 positions agree with TRBD2. The CDR3 extends over 17 amino acids. Germline CDR1 reads SGHKS; CDR2 reads YYEKEE (reference sequence). Trimming took 3 bases from V and 3 from J; bases not matched to a gene: 10. The CDR3 sequence: CASSSGGGGLDTGELFF. The CDR3 nucleotides read TGTGCCAGCAGCTCTGGAGGCGGGGGGCTAGACACCGGGGAGCTGTTTTTT.

The chain recombines TRBV3-1 (or the pseudogene TRBV3-2) with TRBJ1-2; D gene uncertain. The CDR3 length is 14 residues. V dropped 0 bases and J dropped 4 bases, with 9 bases sitting between them. The germline gives CDR1 LGHDT, CDR2 YNNKEL (reference sequence). In nucleotides, the CDR3 is TGTGCCAGCAGCCAAGATATCGGGGTCTATGGCTACACCTTC. It codes for CASSQDIGVYGYTF.

The genes are TRBV30 and TRBJ1-1; TRBD1 is a possible D gene (6 bases). The germline gives CDR1 GTSNPN, CDR2 SVGIG (reference sequence). The CDR3 sequence is 12 residues long. With 4 bases removed from V and 5 bases from J, the gap between germline ends came to 11 bases. DNA of the CDR3: TGTGCCTGGACCCCACAGGGAACTGAAGCTTTCTTT. Protein sequence: CAWTPQGTEAFF.

The CDR3 sequence is CASSPGEGRPQHF. CDR3 DNA: TGTGCCAGCTCACCGGGGGAGGGGCGGCCCCAGCATTTT. V usage is TRBV18 and J usage is TRBJ1-5; a possible D gene is TRBD1 (5 bases). Trimming removed 3 bases at V and 9 bases at J, with 12 bases between. CDR3 size: 13 residues. Germline CDR1 is KGHSH and CDR2 is LQKENI. Combining the CDR3 with reference TRBV18 and TRBJ1-5 gives the whole variable domain NAGVMQNPRHLVRRRGQEARLRCSPMKGHSHVYWYRQLPEEGLKFMVYLQKENIIDESGMPKERFSAEFPKEGPSILRIQQVVRGDSAAYFCASSPGEGRPQHFGDGTRLSIL.

The V and J genes are TRBV3-1 (or the pseudogene TRBV3-2) and TRBJ2-4; D is possibly TRBD2 (5 bases). The CDR3 length is 17 residues. The ends were cut back, 1 base at V and 1 base at J, with 14 bases in the middle. Germline CDR1 LGHDT, CDR2 YNNKEL (reference sequence). The CDR3 protein is CASSQGPRTGAKNIQYF. DNA for the CDR3: TGTGCCAGCAGCCAAGGTCCCCGGACGGGGGCCAAAAACATTCAGTACTTC.

This rearrangement joins TRBV29-1 to TRBJ2-3; 14 bases match TRBD2. The CDR3 has 15 residues. Germline CDR1 reads SQVTM; CDR2 reads ANQGSEA. J lost 0 bases, V lost 4 bases, and 0 bases had no gene match. CDR3 sequence (DNA): TGCAGCGTTGGACTAGCGGGGGGGAGCACAGATACGCAGTATTTT. It encodes CSVGLAGGSTDTQYF.

This clone was seen just once. V and J are TRBV30 and TRBJ2-5; tentative D call: TRBD1 (6 bases). CDR1 and CDR2 (germline): GTSNPN, SVGIG (reference sequence). This CDR3 contains 15 residues. V lost 0 bases, J lost 5 bases, and 16 bases lay in between. The CDR3 DNA reads as TGTGCCTGGAGTGTGGGGGCAGGTTCATCGGAGACCCAGTACTTC. This encodes CAWSVGAGSSETQYF.

The chain has TRBV14 and TRBJ1-2, with D perhaps TRBD1 (6 bases). This CDR3 comprises 14 residues. Trimming took 3 bases from V and 4 from J, leaving 12 bases between them. Per the germline V gene, CDR1 is SGHDN and CDR2 is FVKESK. Here the CDR3 DNA reads TGTGCCAGCAGCCAGACACAGGGAATCTATGGCTACACCTTC. Its translation: CASSQTQGIYGYTF.

The genes are TRBV11-2 and TRBJ1-2; D possibly corresponds to TRBD1 (6 bases). Germline V gene data show CDR1 as SGHAT and CDR2 as FQNNGV. This CDR3 has 13 residues. Trimming cost V 6 bases and J 6 bases, with 14 bases left between them. CDR3 sequence reads: CASRVAGVNGYTF. CDR3 DNA sequence: TGTGCCAGCAGGGTAGCAGGGGTGAATGGCTACACCTTC.

The gene calls are TRBV5-4 and TRBJ2-1; 9 positions agree with TRBD2. Looked up from germline, CDR1 is SGHNT and CDR2 is YYREEE (reference sequence). CDR3 length equals 15 residues. V shed 0 bases and J 9 bases; nucleotides not matched to a gene: 7. The CDR3 DNA sequence: TGTGCCAGCAGCTTGGCCCAGCGGGGGGTTAGTGAGCAGTTCTTC. Translated: CASSLAQRGVSEQFF.

The gene calls are TRBV6-5 and TRBJ1-2; 8 positions agree with TRBD1. V lost 6 bases to trimming and J lost 8 bases; unmatched junction nucleotides: 8. Germline values: CDR1 MNHEY, CDR2 SVGAGI. This CDR3 spans 13 amino acids. The CDR3 here is CASRTQTGEGYTF. CDR3 sequence (DNA): TGTGCCAGCAGAACACAGACAGGGGAAGGCTACACCTTC.

The genes are TRBV7-9 and TRBJ1-2, with 12 positions matching TRBD1. This CDR3 spans 16 amino acids. Germline V gene sequence: CDR1 SEHNR, CDR2 FQNEAQ (reference sequence). Trimming took 1 base from V and 6 from J; bases not matched to a gene: 6. The chain's CDR3 is CASSLVRDRGRNGYTF. CDR3 DNA sequence: TGTGCCAGCAGCTTAGTACGGGACAGGGGGCGTAATGGCTACACCTTC. The full variable domain, in which reference TRBV7-9 and TRBJ1-2 provide the parts outside the CDR3, is DTGVSQNPRHKITKRGQNVTFRCDPISEHNRLYWYRQTLGQGPEFLTYFQNEAQLEKSRLLSDRFSAERPKGSFSTLEIQRTEQGDSAMYLCASSLVRDRGRNGYTFGSGTRLTVV.

The chain joins TRBV6-6 to TRBJ1-3, with 8 bases lining up with TRBD1. The CDR3 length is 16 residues. Unmatched junction bases numbered 8, after V lost 5 bases and J lost 2 bases. In germline, CDR1 is MNHNY, CDR2 SVGAGI (reference sequence). CDR3 coding DNA: TGTGCCAGCAGTGCCAGGACAGGGCCTACTGGAAACACCATATATTTT. Translated, it gives CASSARTGPTGNTIYF.

The chain links TRBV10-3 to TRBJ1-3; D gene unclear. The V gene lost 6 bases and the J gene lost 4 bases, with 16 bases spanning the gap. The germline V gene has CDR1 ENHRY and CDR2 SYGVKD. The CDR3 loop spans 15 amino acids. CDR3 in DNA: TGTGCCATCAGCGACCCCCGGGTATCCGGAAACACCATATATTTT. This sequence encodes CAISDPRVSGNTIYF.

The gene calls are TRBV21-1 and TRBJ1-1; the table's D call, TRBD1, was not checked against the DNA. TRBV21-1 is flagged as a pseudogene. CDR3 length equals 15 residues. In DNA form, the CDR3 reads TGTGCCAGCAGCCTATGGGACAGGGGAGGGACTGAAGCTTTCTTT. This translates into CASSLWDRGGTEAFF.

The gene calls are TRBV7-9 and TRBJ1-2; 7 bases map to TRBD1. From germline, CDR1 is SEHNR and CDR2 FQNEAQ (reference sequence). Trimming removed 5 bases from V and 2 bases from J; junction bases left unmatched: 14. CDR3 size: 17 residues. The CDR3 DNA reads TGTGCCAGCAGCCCCAGACCAATGACAGGGTCAAACTATGGCTACACCTTC. Translating it yields CASSPRPMTGSNYGYTF.

The rearrangement uses TRBV2 and TRBJ2-3; 11 bases fit TRBD2. Germline V gives CDR1 SNHLY, CDR2 FYNNEI. There are 14 residues in the CDR3. The V and J ends lost 9 bases and 5 bases, in that order; junction bases with no gene match: 7. CDR3 sequence reads: CASRLAGGGDTQYF. The CDR3, as DNA: TGTGCCAGTCGGCTAGCGGGGGGAGGAGATACGCAGTATTTT.

The chain joins TRBV5-4 to TRBJ2-1; D remains unclear. CDR1 and CDR2 (germline): SGHNT, YYREEE (reference sequence). The V gene lost 4 bases and the J gene lost 0 bases, with 14 bases spanning the gap. This CDR3 is built from 16 residues. CDR3 protein: CASSRFAASSYNEQFF. Here the CDR3 DNA reads TGTGCCAGCAGCCGTTTTGCGGCCAGCTCCTACAATGAGCAGTTCTTC. Together with reference TRBV5-4 and TRBJ2-1, the CDR3 gives the full variable domain: ETGVTQSPTHLIKTRGQQVTLRCSSQSGHNTVSWYQQALGQGPQFIFQYYREEENGRGNFPPRFSGLQFPNYSSELNVNALELDDSALYLCASSRFAASSYNEQFFGPGTRLTVL.

This chain connects TRBV5-1 to TRBJ2-7; D not resolved. Germline loops: CDR1 SGHRS, CDR2 YFSETQ. The CDR3 sequence is 14 residues long. Trimming shortened V by 0 bases and J by 0 bases, and 7 bases separated the two germline ends. The CDR3 DNA reads as TGCGCCAGCAGCTTGGAGCCTTACTCCTACGAGCAGTACTTC. Residues: CASSLEPYSYEQYF. Using reference TRBV5-1 and TRBJ2-7 for the parts outside the CDR3, the full variable domain is KAGVTQTPRYLIKTRGQQVTLSCSPISGHRSVSWYQQTPGQGLQFLFEYFSETQRNKGNFPGRFSGRQFSNSRSEMNVSTLELGDSALYLCASSLEPYSYEQYFGPGTRLTVT.

The chain carries TRBV19 and TRBJ1-1, with 7 nucleotides matching TRBD1. The trim removed 5 bases at V and 1 base at J, leaving 7 bases unmatched. The CDR3 has 15 residues. Per germline, CDR1 LNHDA and CDR2 SQIVND (reference sequence). The CDR3 DNA follows: TGTGCCAGTAGTGCATACAAGGGGGCGAACACTGAAGCTTTCTTT. It is translated as CASSAYKGANTEAFF. The full variable domain, in which reference TRBV19 and TRBJ1-1 provide the parts outside the CDR3, is DGGITQSPKYLFRKEGQNVTLSCEQNLNHDAMYWYRQDPGQGLRLIYYSQIVNDFQKGDIAEGYSVSREKKESFPLTVTSAQKNPTAFYLCASSAYKGANTEAFFGQGTRLTVV.

CDR3 sequence reads: CASSVQGTGAPNEQFF. The CDR3 bases are TGTGCCAGTAGTGTCCAGGGGACAGGGGCTCCCAATGAGCAGTTCTTC. V and J are TRBV19 and TRBJ2-1; 10 positions agree with TRBD1. CDR1 is LNHDA and CDR2 is SQIVND in the germline V gene (reference sequence). V was pared by 5 bases and J by 6 bases, with 10 bases of the junction left unmatched. The CDR3 totals 16 residues. The full variable domain, in which reference TRBV19 and TRBJ2-1 provide the parts outside the CDR3, is DGGITQSPKYLFRKEGQNVTLSCEQNLNHDAMYWYRQDPGQGLRLIYYSQIVNDFQKGDIAEGYSVSREKKESFPLTVTSAQKNPTAFYLCASSVQGTGAPNEQFFGPGTRLTVL.

The CDR3 DNA reads TGTGCCAGCAGTTACCTTGGCGAAGGGGTCAACTATGGCTACACCTTC. This codes for CASSYLGEGVNYGYTF. The J gene is TRBJ1-2, the V gene TRBV6-2 or TRBV6-3, with a weak D call TRBD1 (5 bases). CDR3 length: 16 residues. Germline V gene sequence: CDR1 MNHEY, CDR2 SVGEGT. V lost 2 bases to trimming and J lost 2 bases, with 15 bases between them.